The rows below give T cell receptor beta chains drawn from one sample of a study of blood T cell repertoires in COVID-19. Here immunoSEQ multiplex PCR was the method, and the copy in TCRdb shows in-frame clones only, minus some. The sample has about 170,000 clones; roughly 87% are singletons. The sample consisted of PBMCs or T cells enriched from blood (not recorded which). These receptors were collected from a human donor with acute COVID-19. The donor label of this sample is uncertain. Both conserved end residues are part of each CDR3. The D gene is left open where the match is weak. The listing skips clone size in some rows; elsewhere it reads once, few, many or a size class.

CDR3 protein	CDR3 DNA	V gene	clone size	J gene	D gene
CASSRRTSGVKDTQYF	TGTGCCAGCAGCCGGAGGACTAGCGGGGTTAAAGATACGCAGTATTTT	TRBV11-3	.	TRBJ2-3	TRBD2
CASSQPSRDRGNEQYF	TGCGCCAGCAGCCAACCGTCCCGGGACAGGGGGAACGAGCAGTACTTC	TRBV4-1	.	TRBJ2-7	TRBD1
CASSLAQGSGNTIYF	TGTGCCAGCAGCTTAGCTCAGGGATCTGGAAACACCATATATTTT	TRBV7-2	few	TRBJ1-3	.
CASSSNRGPNEKLFF	TGTGCCAGCAGCTCGAACCGGGGTCCCAATGAAAAACTGTTTTTT	TRBV7-9	.	TRBJ1-4	.
CASLLGTGSGYTF	TGTGCCAGCTTACTCGGGACAGGGAGTGGCTACACCTTC	TRBV2	.	TRBJ1-2	TRBD1
CASSPKNEQFF	TGTGCCAGCAGCCCTAAGAATGAGCAGTTCTTC	TRBV7-2	.	TRBJ2-1	.
CASSAYRGPGLAEETQYF	TGTGCCAGCAGCGCCTACAGGGGGCCCGGACTAGCAGAAGAGACCCAGTACTTC	TRBV5-6	.	TRBJ2-5	.
CASSQEVSGTNEQFF	TGTGCCAGCAGCCAAGAAGTTAGCGGGACCAATGAGCAGTTCTTC	TRBV3-1/TRBV3-2	.	TRBJ2-1	TRBD2
CASSLIRAFF	TGTGCCAGCAGCTTGATCCGAGCTTTCTTT	TRBV5-8	few	TRBJ1-1	.
CASSLGAGVNTEAFF	TGCGCCAGCAGCTTGGGGGCCGGGGTGAACACTGAAGCTTTCTTT	TRBV5-1	.	TRBJ1-1	.
CASSLQGAYSYEQYF	TGTGCCAGCAGTTTACAGGGGGCGTATTCCTACGAGCAGTACTTC	TRBV27	.	TRBJ2-7	TRBD1
CASSWDLGGADTQYF	TGTGCCAGCAGCTGGGACTTAGGTGGCGCAGATACGCAGTATTTT	TRBV11-2	.	TRBJ2-3	.
CASSYLQGIQTYEQYF	TGTGCCAGCAGCTACCTACAGGGAATTCAAACCTACGAGCAGTACTTC	TRBV7-9	.	TRBJ2-7	.
CASSLSGGWGTGELFF	TGTGCCAGCAGCTTGTCGGGGGGCTGGGGCACCGGGGAGCTGTTTTTT	TRBV5-5	.	TRBJ2-2	.
CASIFGGPRHGNQPQHF	TGTGCTAGCATCTTCGGAGGGCCGAGACACGGAAATCAGCCCCAGCATTTT	TRBV12-5	.	TRBJ1-5	.
CASSQEYSSYEQYF	TGTGCCAGCAGCCAAGAGTACAGTTCCTACGAGCAGTACTTC	TRBV3-1/TRBV3-2	.	TRBJ2-7	.
CASSFTSGHEQYF	TGCGCCAGCAGCTTTACTAGCGGCCACGAGCAGTACTTC	TRBV5-1	few	TRBJ2-7	TRBD2
CASSEAQRGSYEQYF	TGTGCCAGCAGTGAAGCGCAGCGGGGCTCCTACGAGCAGTACTTC	TRBV2	few	TRBJ2-7	TRBD2
CASSQVLVRGLQPQHF	TGCGCCAGCAGCCAAGTTCTAGTGCGGGGGCTGCAGCCCCAGCATTTT	TRBV4-1	.	TRBJ1-5	.
CASSHTKRFMNTEAFF	TGTGCCAGCAGCCATACCAAACGGTTCATGAACACTGAAGCTTTCTTT	TRBV28	.	TRBJ1-1	.
CASTFTTGATGELFF	TGTGCCAGCACCTTTACTACAGGGGCCACCGGGGAGCTGTTTTTT	TRBV6-5	.	TRBJ2-2	TRBD1
CASSPPVRVIQYF	TGTGCCAGCAGCCCCCCGGTGCGGGTCATTCAGTACTTC	TRBV7-9	.	TRBJ2-4	.
CASSFDRVETQYF	TGTGCCAGCAGTTTCGACAGGGTAGAGACCCAGTACTTC	TRBV6-2/TRBV6-3	.	TRBJ2-5	TRBD1
CASSLPVEREDTGELFF	TGTGCCAGCAGCTTGCCGGTGGAGAGGGAGGACACCGGGGAGCTGTTTTTT	TRBV5-4	.	TRBJ2-2	.
CASSFSPGLYREKLFF	TGTGCCAGCAGCTTCTCCCCGGGTCTATACCGTGAAAAACTGTTTTTT	TRBV7-9	.	TRBJ1-4	.
CASSHGGARMAEQFF	TGTGCCAGCAGTCATGGCGGGGCTAGGATGGCTGAGCAGTTCTTC	TRBV7-2	.	TRBJ2-1	.
CASSYSRTGDEQYF	TGTGCCAGCAGTTACTCGAGGACAGGTGACGAGCAGTACTTC	TRBV6-5	.	TRBJ2-7	TRBD1
CAISDPQAYTDTQYF	TGTGCCATCAGTGATCCACAGGCTTACACAGATACGCAGTATTTT	TRBV10-3	.	TRBJ2-3	.
CASSAGGQQETQYF	TGTGCCAGCAGCGCGGGGGGGCAGCAAGAGACCCAGTACTTC	TRBV9	.	TRBJ2-5	TRBD2
CASSQVLAGPYEQYF	TGCGCCAGCAGCCAAGTTCTGGCAGGTCCCTACGAGCAGTACTTC	TRBV4-1	.	TRBJ2-7	.
CASSLEGRKRGETQYF	TGCGCCAGCAGCTTGGAAGGGCGAAAACGAGGGGAGACCCAGTACTTC	TRBV5-1	.	TRBJ2-5	.
CASETGNSGNTIYF	TGTGCCAGCGAGACGGGGAACTCTGGAAACACCATATATTTT	TRBV6-5	.	TRBJ1-3	.
CASSSVPSQGQDGYTF	TGCGCCAGCAGCTCCGTACCCTCACAGGGGCAGGATGGCTACACCTTC	TRBV5-1	.	TRBJ1-2	TRBD1
CASSLDGRYNSPLHF	TGTGCCAGCAGCTTAGACGGCAGGTATAATTCACCCCTCCACTTT	TRBV7-2	.	TRBJ1-6	.
CASSLRRYGYTF	TGTGCCAGCAGCCTGCGGAGGTATGGCTACACCTTC	TRBV3-1/TRBV3-2	.	TRBJ1-2	.
CASSLRGTSPSTDTQYF	TGTGCCAGCTCACTCCGGGGTACTTCCCCCAGCACAGATACGCAGTATTTT	TRBV18	few	TRBJ2-3	.
CASSFETGDPMGSYNSPLHF	TGCGCCAGCAGCTTCGAGACAGGGGATCCTATGGGCTCCTATAATTCACCCCTCCACTTT	TRBV5-1	.	TRBJ1-6	TRBD1
CASSAHREGEKLFF	TGTGCCAGCAGTGCCCACAGGGAGGGAGAAAAACTGTTTTTT	TRBV28	.	TRBJ1-4	.
CASSLWSRYQETQYF	TGTGCCAGCAGCTTGTGGTCCAGGTATCAAGAGACCCAGTACTTC	TRBV5-5	.	TRBJ2-5	.
CASRLYRSTGTYTF	TGTGCCAGCAGGTTGTACAGGTCGACAGGGACCTACACCTTC	TRBV27	.	TRBJ1-2	TRBD1
CASSFTPTGGDTEAFF	TGTGCCAGCAGTTTTACCCCGACTGGGGGGGACACTGAAGCTTTCTTT	TRBV28	.	TRBJ1-1	.
CASSQETSGGTYEQYF	TGCGCCAGCAGCCAGGAAACTAGCGGGGGTACCTACGAGCAGTACTTC	TRBV4-1	.	TRBJ2-7	TRBD2
CATSDRVKGGVTDTQYF	TGTGCCACCAGTGACAGGGTCAAGGGGGGGGTAACAGATACGCAGTATTTT	TRBV24-1	.	TRBJ2-3	.
CASSLGAVGDTQYF	TGTGCCAGCAGCTTAGGGGCCGTTGGGGATACGCAGTATTTT	TRBV11-3	.	TRBJ2-3	.
CASSKPGNTEAFF	TGTGCCAGCAGTAAACCCGGGAACACTGAAGCTTTCTTT	TRBV2	.	TRBJ1-1	.
CASTWGGVNSPLHF	TGTGCCAGTACCTGGGGCGGGGTTAATTCACCCCTCCACTTT	TRBV19	few	TRBJ1-6	.
CASTPRGRGDEKLFF	TGTGCCAGCACCCCCAGGGGCAGGGGGGATGAAAAACTGTTTTTT	TRBV2	.	TRBJ1-4	TRBD1
CASSSRDTSNEKLFF	TGTGCCAGCAGTTCCCGGGACACCTCTAATGAAAAACTGTTTTTT	TRBV6-2/TRBV6-3	.	TRBJ1-4	.
CASSPGTGSGYTF	TGCGCCAGCAGCCCGGGGACAGGGAGCGGCTACACCTTC	TRBV5-1	.	TRBJ1-2	TRBD1
CASSPDSTYQPQHF	TGTGCCAGCAGTCCGGACAGTACTTATCAGCCCCAGCATTTT	TRBV6-2/TRBV6-3	.	TRBJ1-5	.
CATSDTGQGQETQYF	TGTGCCACCAGTGACACAGGACAGGGGCAAGAGACCCAGTACTTC	TRBV24-1	.	TRBJ2-5	TRBD1
CATSDITSGGRNEQFF	TGTGCCACCAGTGATATCACTAGCGGGGGTCGGAATGAGCAGTTCTTC	TRBV24-1	.	TRBJ2-1	TRBD2
CAWGTPMNTEAFF	TGTGCCTGGGGAACACCGATGAACACTGAAGCTTTCTTT	TRBV30	.	TRBJ1-1	.
CASSPAGQGVEGGYTF	TGCGCCAGCAGCCCAGCGGGACAGGGGGTAGAAGGTGGCTACACCTTC	TRBV5-1	.	TRBJ1-2	TRBD1
CAWSGGQGEAFF	TGTGCCTGGAGTGGGGGACAGGGTGAAGCTTTCTTT	TRBV30	.	TRBJ1-1	TRBD1
CASSAEETQYF	TGTGCCAGCAGTGCGGAAGAGACCCAGTACTTC	TRBV2	.	TRBJ2-5	.